The 32 T cell receptor beta chains listed next were all sequenced from one sample in a study of tumor and adjacent non-tumor tissue in lung cancer. The template was RNA from unsorted bulk tissue. More than 3 cm separated this lung sample from the edge of the tumor. A modified ARM-PCR protocol with three rounds of nested PCR amplified TCRbeta. From the multiplex PCR reads, TCRdb called clonotypes with MiXCR, one entry per CDR3 protein. The table includes approximately 120,000 distinct CDR3 sequences, 50% to 70% detected once. The sample was distant non-tumor lung tissue. The receptors were gathered from a man aged 55 to 70 with non-small cell lung cancer.

Concerning this clonotype itself: Relative to the germline gene, one junction end is altered; a read error may explain this. The gene calls are TRBV20-1 and TRBJ2-3; no firm D call. The V gene's germline CDR1 is DFQATT and CDR2 SNEGSKA (reference sequence). The CDR3 has 14 residues. The CDR3: CGANVGSPGDTQYF. The CDR3 region has the DNA TGCGGTGCTAACGTTGGCTCCCCTGGGGATACGCAGTATTTT.

Note on this clonotype: One end of the junction varies from germline; a read error may be responsible. The chain recombines TRBV6-1 with TRBJ2-7; possibly TRBD1 or TRBD2 for D (5 bases each). The germline V gene encodes CDR1 MNHNS and CDR2 SASEGT. The CDR3 covers 14 residues. The DNA for the CDR3 is TGTGCCGGCAGTGGATCGGGACCATCCTACGAGCAGTACTTC. Its translation is CAGSGSGPSYEQYF.

Regarding this clonotype: A much more abundant neighbour one base away suggests this may be a read error. The V and J genes are TRBV10-2 and TRBJ2-7; the match to TRBD2 covers 7 bases. V gave up 5 bases and J gave up 1 base; unmatched junction bases: 5. The germline V gene encodes CDR1 WSHSY and CDR2 SAAADI. CDR3 length equals 14 residues. Here the CDR3 reads CASSSQGGSYEQYV. CDR3 nucleotide sequence: TGCGCCAGCAGTTCGCAGGGAGGGTCCTACGAGCAGTACGTC.

On this clonotype: A single base separates this from a much larger clone, so it may be a read error. The rearrangement joins TRBV20-1 to TRBJ1-2; D perhaps matches TRBD1 (5 bases). This CDR3 has 14 residues. Trimming cost V 2 bases and J 3 bases, with 13 bases left between them. From germline, CDR1 is DFQATT and CDR2 SNEGSKA (reference sequence). In nucleotides, the CDR3 is TGCAGTGCTAGACACATCGACAGTCACTATGGCTACACCTTC. Amino acid sequence: CSARHIDSHYGYTF.

This clonotype was seen only a few times. V and J are TRBV5-8 and TRBJ2-7; 12 bases are a match to TRBD1. V shed 5 bases and J 6 bases; nucleotides not matched to a gene: 3. The CDR3 runs 13 residues. Germline V gene lookup returns CDR1 SGHTS and CDR2 YDEGEE. CDR3 loop: CASRGTGGIEQYF. The CDR3 bases are TGTGCCAGCAGGGGGACAGGGGGCATCGAGCAGTACTTC. Using reference TRBV5-8 and TRBJ2-7 for the parts outside the CDR3, the full variable domain is EAGVTQSPTHLIKTRGQQATLRCSPISGHTSVYWYQQALGLGLQFLLWYDEGEERNRGNFPPRFSGRQFPNYSSELNVNALELEDSALYLCASRGTGGIEQYFGPGTRLTVT.

On this clonotype itself: The junction shows a germline mismatch at one end, possibly a read error. The chain has TRBV6-5 and TRBJ2-3, with 9 bases that match TRBD2. The CDR3 is 16 amino acids. Germline V CDR1 and CDR2: MNHEY, SVGAGI. CDR3 sequence reads: CANSLGEAGGLNTQYF. DNA for the CDR3: TGTGCCAACAGTTTAGGGGAAGCGGGAGGTTTAAATACGCAGTATTTT.

The table lists this clonotype with many counts. The V call is TRBV28, the J call TRBJ2-2; D is ambiguous. V gave up 3 bases and J gave up 6 bases, with 5 bases separating them. This CDR3 is built from 12 residues. CDR1 is MDHEN, CDR2 SYDVKM, per germline. The chain's CDR3 is CASSFAAGELFF. The DNA of the CDR3 is TGTGCCAGCAGTTTTGCGGCCGGGGAGCTGTTTTTT.

A remark on this clonotype: Since the CDR3 does not end with the conserved phenylalanine or tryptophan, this likely comes from a read error. The genes are TRBV12-3 or TRBV12-4 and TRBJ1-6; TRBD1 agrees at 8 bases. J gave up 6 bases and V 6 bases, and 4 bases lay outside the gene matches. CDR3 length: 14 amino acids. The CDR3 DNA sequence: TGTGCCAGCAGACAGACAGGGGCTAATTCACCCCTCCACCTT. Translating gives CASRQTGANSPLHL.

A word on this clonotype: It may be a read error: a sequence one base away is much more abundant. The CDR3 does not end in the conserved phenylalanine or tryptophan, so this is likely a read error. The chain links TRBV10-1 to TRBJ2-1; TRBD2 matches 9 bases. Germline V gives CDR1 WNHNN, CDR2 SYGVQD (reference sequence). Losses at the gene ends were 8 bases for V and 4 bases for J; bases not matched to a gene: 9. CDR3 length equals 15 residues. In DNA form, the CDR3 reads TGCGCCAGCTCTCGGGTAGCGGGGGTATACAATGAGCAGTTCATC. Protein product: CASSRVAGVYNEQFI.

This clonotype showed up just a few times. The gene calls are TRBV7-9 and TRBJ2-1; 8 bases match TRBD1. CDR3 length: 16 amino acids. V lost 1 base, J lost 5 bases, and 7 bases stayed unmatched. Germline CDR1 is SEHNR and CDR2 is FQNEAQ (reference sequence). The chain's CDR3 is CASSLGTGPSDNEQFF. As DNA, the CDR3 is TGTGCCAGCAGCTTAGGGACAGGGCCGTCGGACAATGAGCAGTTCTTC.

A note on this clonotype: One end of the junction fails to match germline, which may point to a read error. J is TRBJ2-2 and V is TRBV11-3; perhaps TRBD1 as D (6 bases). CDR3 size: 15 residues. Germline V gives CDR1 SGHNT, CDR2 YENEEA. The CDR3: CTSSPTETGDGELFF. The CDR3 nucleotides are TGTACCAGCAGCCCAACCGAGACAGGAGACGGGGAGCTGTTTTTT.

This clonotype came up many times. This chain connects TRBV6-2 or TRBV6-3 to TRBJ2-2, with 13 bases that match TRBD2. Germline V gene data show CDR1 as MNHEY and CDR2 as SVGEGT. CDR3 size: 20 residues. The J segment lost 1 base and the V segment lost 7 bases, leaving 15 bases of the junction unmatched. CDR3 bases: TGTGCCAGCAACCGAATACCGGGACTAGCGGGACCGCAGAACACCGGGGAGCTGTTTTTT. It specifies CASNRIPGLAGPQNTGELFF.

As concerns this clonotype: One end of the junction does not line up with germline, which may come from a read error. The CDR3 DNA reads TGTGCCTGCAGTGTGCGGGGGTCCTATAATTCACCCCTCCACTTT. Translating it yields CACSVRGSYNSPLHF. J is TRBJ1-6 and V is TRBV6-1; D may be TRBD1 (5 bases). Germline loops: CDR1 MNHNS, CDR2 SASEGT. The CDR3 length is 15 residues.

The chain combines TRBV12-3 or TRBV12-4 with TRBJ2-1; 9 nucleotides align to TRBD1. V trimming: 3 bases; J trimming: 2 bases; junction bases outside the gene matches: 2. The CDR3 sequence is 15 residues long. In nucleotides, the CDR3 is TGTGCCAGCAGTTTGACAGGGGGGGCCTACAATGAGCAGTTCTTC. This gives the protein CASSLTGGAYNEQFF.

This clonotype showed up many times. The chain carries TRBV6-2 or TRBV6-3 and TRBJ2-5; 7 bases are a match to TRBD1. The CDR3 covers 16 residues. Per the germline V gene, CDR1 is MNHEY and CDR2 is SVGEGT. J gave up 0 bases and V 6 bases, and 10 bases lay outside the gene matches. As DNA, the CDR3 is TGTGCCAGCAGAACCGGGACAGAGGGGTACCAAGAGACCCAGTACTTC. It translates to CASRTGTEGYQETQYF.

Comment on this clonotype: The junction departs from germline at one end; a sequencing error may be responsible. V and J are TRBV6-6 and TRBJ1-5; a possible D gene is TRBD1 (5 bases). Per germline, CDR1 MNHNY and CDR2 SVGAGI (reference sequence). The CDR3 runs 15 residues. CDR3 residues: CAISYADSGSQPQHF. The CDR3 DNA reads as TGTGCCATCAGTTACGCCGACAGTGGAAGCCAGCCCCAGCATTTT.

With regard to this clonotype: The junction and the germline gene differ at one end; a read error may be behind it. The rearrangement uses TRBV6-5 and TRBJ2-7; no clear D. This CDR3 is built from 14 residues. CDR1 MNHEY and CDR2 SVGAGI come from the germline V gene. The DNA of the CDR3 is TGTACCAGCAGCCTACAAGCTTCATTGGGCGAGCAGTACTTC. It yields the protein CTSSLQASLGEQYF.

In this sample, this clonotype turned up a few times. Since a much larger clone is just one base distant, this may be a read error. CDR3 sequence: CASSQEAGWGQSTYNEQFF. The CDR3 bases are TGCGCCAGCAGCCAAGAAGCGGGGTGGGGTCAGAGCACCTACAATGAGCAGTTCTTC. The chain joins TRBV4-3 to TRBJ2-1; 7 bases line up with TRBD2. There are 19 residues in the CDR3. CDR1 is LGHNA and CDR2 is YSLEER in the germline V gene. J was trimmed by 2 bases and V by 0 bases; bases with no gene match: 13.

In the case of this clonotype: Because it lacks the conserved phenylalanine or tryptophan at the end, this CDR3 is likely a read error. The rearrangement uses TRBV6-2 or TRBV6-3 and TRBJ1-5, with TRBD1 as a possible D gene (5 bases). Looked up from germline, CDR1 is MNHEY and CDR2 is SVGEGT. The CDR3 covers 17 residues. DNA of the CDR3: TGTGCTAGCAGTTACTTGGACACATCTTATAGCAATCAGCCCCAGCATGTT. Its translation is CASSYLDTSYSNQPQHV.

A remark on this clonotype: A read error may produce the germline difference seen at one junction end. This rearrangement joins TRBV4-1 to TRBJ2-3; the D is unclear. CDR1 is MGHRA, CDR2 YSYEKL, per germline. The CDR3 contains 16 residues. DNA of the CDR3: TGCGCCAGCGGCCAGGCTGTTCAGGCTGGCACAGATACGCAGTATTTT. Protein sequence: CASGQAVQAGTDTQYF.

About this clonotype itself: The junction shows a germline mismatch at one end, possibly a read error. CDR3 DNA: TGTGCCGGCAGTTCCGGCGGGGGGACGAGCTCTGAAGCTTTCTTT. Translating it yields CAGSSGGGTSSEAFF. This rearrangement joins TRBV6-6 to TRBJ1-1; D possibly corresponds to TRBD1 (5 bases). The V gene's germline CDR1 is MNHNY and CDR2 SVGAGI (reference sequence). This CDR3 has 15 amino acids.

This clonotype appeared a single time. This may arise from a read error, as a much more abundant clone is one base away. The chain combines TRBV20-1 with TRBJ1-2; 9 bases map to TRBD1. Germline V CDR1 and CDR2: DFQATT, SNEGSKA (reference sequence). V dropped 6 bases and J dropped 7; count of bases not matched to a gene: 6. The CDR3 consists of 12 residues. DNA of the CDR3: TGCAGTGCCCAAAGGACAGGGGCTGGCTACACCTTC. It translates to CSAQRTGAGYTF.

With regard to this clonotype: Given a much more abundant clone one base away, this may be a read error. CDR3 loop: CSVRGAGETQYF. The CDR3 DNA follows: TGCAGTGTTAGGGGCGCCGGGGAGACCCAGTACTTC. J is TRBJ2-5 and V is TRBV20-1; D might be TRBD1 (5 bases). The CDR3 length is 12 residues. Per germline, CDR1 DFQATT and CDR2 SNEGSKA (reference sequence). Between the trimmed V and J ends, which lost 7 bases and 5 bases, there was a span of 14 bases.

The chain uses TRBV7-9 and TRBJ2-6; D is unclear. Germline V gives CDR1 SEHNR, CDR2 FQNEAQ (reference sequence). The germline V and J ends were trimmed by 0 bases and 4 bases, with 1 base remaining between them. The CDR3 has 13 residues. The CDR3 DNA reads TGTGCCAGCAGCTTAGCCGGGGCCAACGTCCTGACTTTC. Amino acids: CASSLAGANVLTF. Full variable domain (outside the CDR3, taken from reference TRBV7-9 and TRBJ2-6): DTGVSQNPRHKITKRGQNVTFRCDPISEHNRLYWYRQTLGQGPEFLTYFQNEAQLEKSRLLSDRFSAERPKGSFSTLEIQRTEQGDSAMYLCASSLAGANVLTFGAGSRLTVL.

This clonotype was seen ten or more times. The rearrangement links TRBV11-1 to TRBJ2-1; 13 bases fit TRBD2. The junction had 7 bases not matched to a gene; V was cut back by 5 bases and J by 0 bases. Germline V CDR1 and CDR2: SGHAT, FQDESV (reference sequence). The CDR3 consists of 18 residues. CDR3 coding DNA: TGTGCCAGCAGCAGACCGGGACTAGCGGGGAGCTCCTACAATGAGCAGTTCTTC. It encodes CASSRPGLAGSSYNEQFF. Combining the CDR3 with reference TRBV11-1 and TRBJ2-1 gives the whole variable domain EAEVAQSPRYKITEKSQAVAFWCDPISGHATLYWYRQILGQGPELLVQFQDESVVDDSQLPKDRFSAERLKGVDSTLKIQPAELGDSAMYLCASSRPGLAGSSYNEQFFGPGTRLTVL.

A word on this clonotype: At one boundary the junction diverges from the germline segment, which might be a read error. The rearrangement joins TRBV4-1 to TRBJ2-7, with D perhaps TRBD1 or TRBD2 (5 bases each). CDR1 is MGHRA, CDR2 YSYEKL, per germline. This CDR3 contains 12 residues. In DNA form, the CDR3 reads TGCGCCATCAGCCAAGAGGGGCTCGAGCAGCACTTC. Translation: CAISQEGLEQHF.

This clonotype was observed a handful of times. This may be a read error, as it is one base from a much larger clone. This chain joins TRBV29-1 and TRBJ2-5; 10 bases are shared with TRBD1. CDR1 and CDR2 (germline): SQVTM, ANQGSEA. The CDR3 has 15 residues. The CDR3 region has the DNA TGCGGCGTTGAAGCAGACAGGGGGCGGTCGGAGACCCAGTACTTC. Its translation: CGVEADRGRSETQYF.

This clonotype has a count of ten or more. CDR3 protein: CANQGIGPEAFF. The DNA for the CDR3 is TGTGCCAACCAGGGTATAGGGCCTGAAGCTTTCTTT. The chain combines TRBV12-3 or TRBV12-4 with TRBJ1-1; tentatively, D is TRBD1 (5 bases). The CDR3 totals 12 residues. The V and J ends lost 10 bases and 6 bases respectively, with 15 bases between them.

About this clonotype: One end of the junction is discordant with germline, which a read error may explain. For the CDR3, the DNA is TGTGCCAGCAATATCGGGTATGAGCAGTATTTC. Protein product: CASNIGYEQYF. The V gene is TRBV6-1, the J gene TRBJ2-7; unclear D gene. From germline, CDR1 is MNHNS and CDR2 SASEGT. The CDR3 loop spans 11 amino acids.

On this clonotype itself: A much bigger clone sits one base away, suggesting this may be a read error. V and J are TRBV7-8 and TRBJ1-2; 8 positions agree with TRBD1. CDR1 and CDR2 (germline): SGHVS, FQNEAQ. CDR3 size: 13 residues. CDR3 sequence: CDSSPGQGWGYTF. DNA for the CDR3: TGTGACAGCAGCCCCGGACAGGGTTGGGGCTACACCTTC.

On this clonotype itself: One junction end disagrees with the germline gene, perhaps due to a read error. This CDR3 reads CAGSEQGPRYNEQFF. The CDR3 DNA follows: TGTGCCGGCAGTGAACAGGGGCCTAGGTACAATGAGCAGTTCTTC. This rearrangement joins TRBV12-3 or TRBV12-4 to TRBJ2-1, with 7 bases fitting TRBD1. CDR3 size: 15 residues.

The V and J genes are TRBV12-3 or TRBV12-4 and TRBJ2-7, with 9 bases that match TRBD1. This CDR3 region has 14 residues. CDR3 sequence (DNA): TGTATCAGTAGTTTTGGGACAGGGAAAGGAGAGCAGTACTTC. This codes for CISSFGTGKGEQYF.